This TCR beta chain originates from a study of OX40 agonist ivuxolimab in advanced cancers. Assay: immunoSEQ multiplex PCR; the TCRdb copy retains only in-frame clones and omits some. The sample holds 60,000 or so clones; less than 90% are singletons and the top ten take 3% to 4%. This CDR3 has 16 residues. CDR1 is SGHRS and CDR2 is YFSETQ in the germline V gene. J was trimmed by 5 bases and V by 4 bases; bases with no gene match: 11. The J gene is TRBJ2-5, the V gene TRBV5-1; TRBD1 agrees at 10 bases. The starting material was CD4+ or CD8+ T cells sorted from blood, obtained in a trial of the OX40 agonist ivuxolimab. The receptor was isolated from an adult with an advanced solid tumor such as melanoma, head and neck, liver or kidney cancer. The CDR3 DNA is TGCGCCAGCAGCCCGGGACAGGGGATAACAGGGGAGACCCAGTACTTC. Translation: CASSPGQGITGETQYF.